This TCR beta chain comes out of a study of cytomegalovirus exposure and HLA in healthy donors. General study points: The authors excluded some V segments, including TRBV6-2 and TRBV6-3, as indistinguishable. Presence/absence analyses rested on an assumption that sequencing depth was roughly uniform across donors. A later analysis showed HLA-associated TCR beta chains outstripping equally common others in clonal expansion. A cluster of highly shared sequence variants was likely a sequencing artifact.

Worth noting for this clone: Its antigen is not identified.

This CDR3 comprises 14 residues. V trimming: 1 base; J trimming: 9 bases; junction bases outside the gene matches: 2. Germline V gene lookup returns CDR1 LNHNV and CDR2 YYDKDF (reference sequence). Use of 60 Vbeta and 13 Jbeta primers characterized the PCR. Profiling relied on immunoSEQ multiplex PCR, and the TCRdb table lists in-frame clones only, not all of them. The top ten clones hold about 0.63% of a sample with about 220,000 clones, over 65% of them seen once. The sequenced material came from PBMCs. V is TRBV15 and J is TRBJ2-1; 11 positions agree with TRBD2. The sequence was collected from a man aged 18 to 35 in good health and CMV-seronegative. Written as DNA, the CDR3 is TGTGCCACCAGCAGAGGGCTAGCGGGAGGTGAGCAGTTCTTC. As protein: CATSRGLAGGEQFF. Variable domain in full (rest from reference TRBV15 and TRBJ2-1): DAMVIQNPRYQVTQFGKPVTLSCSQTLNHNVMYWYQQKSSQAPKLLFHYYDKDFNNEADTPDNFQSRRPNTSFCFLDIRSPGLGDTAMYLCATSRGLAGGEQFFGPGTRLTVL.